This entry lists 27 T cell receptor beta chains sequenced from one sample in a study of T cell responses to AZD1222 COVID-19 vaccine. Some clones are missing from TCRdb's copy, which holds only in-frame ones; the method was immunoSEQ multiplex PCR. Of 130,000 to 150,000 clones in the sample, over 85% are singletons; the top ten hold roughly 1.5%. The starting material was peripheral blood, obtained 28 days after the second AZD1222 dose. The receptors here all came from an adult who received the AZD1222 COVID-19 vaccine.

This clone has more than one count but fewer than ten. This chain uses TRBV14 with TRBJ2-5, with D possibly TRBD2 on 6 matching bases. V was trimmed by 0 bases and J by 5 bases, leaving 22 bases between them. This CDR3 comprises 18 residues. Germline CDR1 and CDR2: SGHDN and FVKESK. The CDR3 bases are TGTGCCAGCAGCCAAGATCGGAAGGCTAGCGCCTTGTGGGAGACCCAGTACTTC. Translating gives CASSQDRKASALWETQYF. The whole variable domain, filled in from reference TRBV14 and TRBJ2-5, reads EAGVTQFPSHSVIEKGQTVTLRCDPISGHDNLYWYRRVMGKEIKFLLHFVKESKQDESGMPNNRFLAERTGGTYSTLKVQPAELEDSGVYFCASSQDRKASALWETQYFGPGTRLLVL.

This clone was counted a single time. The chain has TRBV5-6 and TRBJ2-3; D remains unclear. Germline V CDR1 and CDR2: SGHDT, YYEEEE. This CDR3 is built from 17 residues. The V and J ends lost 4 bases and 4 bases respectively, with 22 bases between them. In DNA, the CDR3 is TGTGCCAGCAGCGGCGCACTGCTCGGATTTTCTCCAGATACGCAGTATTTT. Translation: CASSGALLGFSPDTQYF.

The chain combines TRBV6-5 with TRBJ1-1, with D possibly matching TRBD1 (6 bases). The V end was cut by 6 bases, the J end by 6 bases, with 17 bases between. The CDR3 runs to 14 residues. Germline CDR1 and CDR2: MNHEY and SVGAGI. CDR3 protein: CASSSTYRAAEAFF. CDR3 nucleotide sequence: TGTGCCAGCAGCTCCACCTACAGGGCCGCTGAAGCTTTCTTT.

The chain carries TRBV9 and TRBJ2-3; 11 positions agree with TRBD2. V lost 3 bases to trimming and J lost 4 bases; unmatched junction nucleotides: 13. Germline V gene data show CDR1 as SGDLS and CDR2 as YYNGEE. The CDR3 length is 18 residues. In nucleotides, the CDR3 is TGTGCCAGCAGCGCATTCGTCATAGCGGGAGGGCCTGCAGATACGCAGTATTTT. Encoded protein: CASSAFVIAGGPADTQYF.

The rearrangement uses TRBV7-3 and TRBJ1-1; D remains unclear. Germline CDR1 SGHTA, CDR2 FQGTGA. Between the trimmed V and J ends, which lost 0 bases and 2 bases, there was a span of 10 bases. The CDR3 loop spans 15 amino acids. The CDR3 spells CASSLTAGPNTEAFF. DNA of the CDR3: TGTGCCAGCAGCTTAACGGCGGGTCCCAACACTGAAGCTTTCTTT.

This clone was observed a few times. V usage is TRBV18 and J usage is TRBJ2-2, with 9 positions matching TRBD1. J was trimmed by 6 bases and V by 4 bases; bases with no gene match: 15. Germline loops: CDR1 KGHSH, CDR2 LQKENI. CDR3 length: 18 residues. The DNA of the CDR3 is TGTGCCAGCTCACGCCGGGCCGGGACAGGGTCGAGCCCCGGGGAGCTGTTTTTT. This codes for CASSRRAGTGSSPGELFF.

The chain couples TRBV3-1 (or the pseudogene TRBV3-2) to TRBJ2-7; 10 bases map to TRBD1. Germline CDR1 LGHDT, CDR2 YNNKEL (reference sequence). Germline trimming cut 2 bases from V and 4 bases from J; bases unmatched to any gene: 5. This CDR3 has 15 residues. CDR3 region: CASSQTGQGVYEQYF. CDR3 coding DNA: TGTGCCAGCAGCCAAACCGGACAGGGGGTTTACGAGCAGTACTTC.

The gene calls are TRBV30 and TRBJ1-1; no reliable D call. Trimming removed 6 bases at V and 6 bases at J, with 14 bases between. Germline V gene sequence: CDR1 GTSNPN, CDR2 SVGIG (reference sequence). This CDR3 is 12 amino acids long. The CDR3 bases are TGTGCCTGTCTCGCGGGGTGGGCTGAAGCTTTCTTT. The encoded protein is CACLAGWAEAFF.

Here the CDR3 reads CATSDSRSETQYF. CDR3 nucleotides: TGTGCCACCAGTGATTCCCGGTCCGAGACCCAGTACTTC. The chain has TRBV24-1 and TRBJ2-5; D remains unclear. Per germline, CDR1 KGHDR and CDR2 SFDVKD. V gave up 2 bases and J gave up 5 bases, with 8 bases separating them. CDR3 length: 13 residues.

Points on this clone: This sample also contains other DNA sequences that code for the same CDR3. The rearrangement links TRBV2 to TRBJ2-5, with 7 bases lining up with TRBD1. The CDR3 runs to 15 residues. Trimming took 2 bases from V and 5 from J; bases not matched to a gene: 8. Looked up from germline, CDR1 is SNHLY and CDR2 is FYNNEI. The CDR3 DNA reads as TGTGCCAGCAGTGAACGGGCAGGGGGTGGGGAGACCCAGTACTTC. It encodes CASSERAGGGETQYF.

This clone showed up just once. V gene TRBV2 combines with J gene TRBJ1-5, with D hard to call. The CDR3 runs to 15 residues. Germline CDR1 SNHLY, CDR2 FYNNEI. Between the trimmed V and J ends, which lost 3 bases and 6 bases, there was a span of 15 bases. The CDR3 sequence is CASSDPGREGQPQHF. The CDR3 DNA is TGTGCCAGCAGTGACCCAGGAAGGGAAGGTCAGCCCCAGCATTTT.

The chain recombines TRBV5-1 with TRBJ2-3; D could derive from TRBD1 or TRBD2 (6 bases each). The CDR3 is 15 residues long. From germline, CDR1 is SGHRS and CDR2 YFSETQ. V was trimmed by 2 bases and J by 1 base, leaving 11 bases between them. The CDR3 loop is CASSFLGGRTDTQYF. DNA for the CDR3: TGCGCCAGCAGCTTTCTAGGGGGGCGCACAGATACGCAGTATTTT. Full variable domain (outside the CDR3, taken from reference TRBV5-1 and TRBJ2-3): KAGVTQTPRYLIKTRGQQVTLSCSPISGHRSVSWYQQTPGQGLQFLFEYFSETQRNKGNFPGRFSGRQFSNSRSEMNVSTLELGDSALYLCASSFLGGRTDTQYFGPGTRLTVL.

CDR3 nucleotides: TGTGCCAGCAGCCATCTACTAGCGGCTAGCACAGATACGCAGTATTTT. It translates to CASSHLLAASTDTQYF. The V call is TRBV13, the J call TRBJ2-3; TRBD2 matches 8 bases. CDR3 length: 16 amino acids. The V gene end was trimmed by 5 bases and the J gene end by 0 bases; junction bases not matched to a gene: 7. Germline V lookup: CDR1 PRHDT, CDR2 FYEKMQ (reference sequence).

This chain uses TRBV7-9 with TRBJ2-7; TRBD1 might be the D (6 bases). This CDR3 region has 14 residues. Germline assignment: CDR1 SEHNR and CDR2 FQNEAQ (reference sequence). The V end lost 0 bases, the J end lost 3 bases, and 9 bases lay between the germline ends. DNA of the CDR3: TGTGCCAGCAGCTTAGCGACAGGAAACTACGAGCAGTACTTC. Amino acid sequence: CASSLATGNYEQYF.

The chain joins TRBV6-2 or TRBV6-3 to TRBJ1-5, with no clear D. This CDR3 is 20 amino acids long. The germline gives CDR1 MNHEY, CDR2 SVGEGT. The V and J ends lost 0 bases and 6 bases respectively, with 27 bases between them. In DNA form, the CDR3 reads TGTGCCAGCAGTTACTCGATGGAAGGGTGGCAGGTCGTTGATTCTCAGCCCCAGCATTTT. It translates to CASSYSMEGWQVVDSQPQHF.

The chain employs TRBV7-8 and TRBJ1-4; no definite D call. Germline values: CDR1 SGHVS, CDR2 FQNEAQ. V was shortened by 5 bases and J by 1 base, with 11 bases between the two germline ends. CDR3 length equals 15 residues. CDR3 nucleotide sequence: TGTGCCAGCAGCCCACTTGGAGGAACTAATGAAAAACTGTTTTTT. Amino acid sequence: CASSPLGGTNEKLFF.

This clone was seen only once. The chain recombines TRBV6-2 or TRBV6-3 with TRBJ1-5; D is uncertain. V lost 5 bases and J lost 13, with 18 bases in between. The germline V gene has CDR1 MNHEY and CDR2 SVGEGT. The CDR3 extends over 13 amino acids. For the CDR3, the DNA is TGTGCCAGCAGTCCCGGAATTCGGGGAAGACAGCATTTT. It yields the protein CASSPGIRGRQHF.

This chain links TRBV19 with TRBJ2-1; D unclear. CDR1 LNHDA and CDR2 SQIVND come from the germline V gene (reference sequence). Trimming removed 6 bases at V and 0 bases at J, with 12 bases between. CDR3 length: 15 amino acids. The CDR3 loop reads CASSTQTSSYNEQFF. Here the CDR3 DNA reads TGTGCCAGTAGCACACAGACCAGCTCCTACAATGAGCAGTTCTTC. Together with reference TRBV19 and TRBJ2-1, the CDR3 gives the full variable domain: DGGITQSPKYLFRKEGQNVTLSCEQNLNHDAMYWYRQDPGQGLRLIYYSQIVNDFQKGDIAEGYSVSREKKESFPLTVTSAQKNPTAFYLCASSTQTSSYNEQFFGPGTRLTVL.

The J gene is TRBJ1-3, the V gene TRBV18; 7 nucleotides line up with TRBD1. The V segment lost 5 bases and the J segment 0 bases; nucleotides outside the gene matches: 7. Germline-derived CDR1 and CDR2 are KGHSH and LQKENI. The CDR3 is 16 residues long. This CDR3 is CASSSQTGSSGNTIYF. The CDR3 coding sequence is TGTGCCAGCTCATCACAGACAGGGAGCTCTGGAAACACCATATATTTT. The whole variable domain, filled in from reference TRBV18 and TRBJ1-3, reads NAGVMQNPRHLVRRRGQEARLRCSPMKGHSHVYWYRQLPEEGLKFMVYLQKENIIDESGMPKERFSAEFPKEGPSILRIQQVVRGDSAAYFCASSSQTGSSGNTIYFGEGSWLTVV.

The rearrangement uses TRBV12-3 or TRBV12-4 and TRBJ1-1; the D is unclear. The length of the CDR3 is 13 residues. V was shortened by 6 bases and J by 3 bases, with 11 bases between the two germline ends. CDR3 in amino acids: CASRPGEYTEAFF. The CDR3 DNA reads TGTGCCAGCAGACCAGGCGAGTACACTGAAGCTTTCTTT.

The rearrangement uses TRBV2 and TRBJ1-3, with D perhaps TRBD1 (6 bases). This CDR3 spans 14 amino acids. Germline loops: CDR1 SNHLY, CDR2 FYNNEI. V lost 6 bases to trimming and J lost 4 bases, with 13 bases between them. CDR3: CASSSQGRGNTIYF. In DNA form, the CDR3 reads TGTGCCAGCAGCTCACAGGGTCGAGGAAACACCATATATTTT.

CDR3 DNA sequence: TGTGCCAGCAGTAGCGGGGGCGCGAATCAGCCCCAGCATTTT. Protein sequence: CASSSGGANQPQHF. This chain connects TRBV28 to TRBJ1-5, with D possibly TRBD1 on 6 matching bases. This CDR3 comprises 14 residues. CDR1 and CDR2 from the germline V gene are MDHEN and SYDVKM. With 5 bases removed from V and 4 bases from J, the gap between germline ends came to 12 bases.

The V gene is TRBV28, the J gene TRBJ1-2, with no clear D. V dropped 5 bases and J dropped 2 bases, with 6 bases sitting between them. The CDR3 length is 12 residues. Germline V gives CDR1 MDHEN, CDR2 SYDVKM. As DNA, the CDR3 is TGTGCCAGCAGTACGGAGAACTATGGCTACACCTTC. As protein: CASSTENYGYTF.

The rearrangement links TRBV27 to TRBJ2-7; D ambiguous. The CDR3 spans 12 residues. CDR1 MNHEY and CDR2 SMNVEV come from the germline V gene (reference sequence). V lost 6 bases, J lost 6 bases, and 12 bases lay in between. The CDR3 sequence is CASRAGLGEQYF. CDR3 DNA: TGTGCCAGCAGAGCAGGCTTGGGCGAGCAGTACTTC.

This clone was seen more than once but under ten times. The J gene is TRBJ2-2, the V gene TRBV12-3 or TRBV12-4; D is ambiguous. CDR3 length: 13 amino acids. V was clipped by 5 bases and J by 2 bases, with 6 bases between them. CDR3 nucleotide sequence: TGTGCCAGCAGTCCGAGTAACACCGGGGAGCTGTTTTTT. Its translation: CASSPSNTGELFF.

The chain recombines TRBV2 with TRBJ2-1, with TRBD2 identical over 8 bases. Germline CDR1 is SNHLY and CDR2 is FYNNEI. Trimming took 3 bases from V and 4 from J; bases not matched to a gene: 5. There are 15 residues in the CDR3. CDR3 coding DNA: TGTGCCAGCAGTGATACGTCTAGCGGGTACAATGAGCAGTTCTTC. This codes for CASSDTSSGYNEQFF.

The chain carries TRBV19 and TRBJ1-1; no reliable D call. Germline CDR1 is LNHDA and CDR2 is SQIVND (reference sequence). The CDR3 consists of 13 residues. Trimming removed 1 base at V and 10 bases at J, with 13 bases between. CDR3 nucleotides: TGTGCCAGTAGTATAGTTGAGGGTCCCCGAGCTTTCTTT. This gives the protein CASSIVEGPRAFF.